The 25 T cell receptor beta chains below all came from one sample that was sequenced in a study of lymphopenia after photon versus proton radiotherapy. Some clones are missing from TCRdb's copy, which holds only in-frame ones; the method was immunoSEQ multiplex PCR. Of 150,000 or so clones listed, roughly nine tenths were seen once; the top ten hold around 4.5%. The sample here was peripheral blood, taken from a patient treated with photon-based radiotherapy. These receptors were obtained from a man aged 45-60 years with gastric cancer.

CDR3 sequence: CASSADRGYNEQFF. The CDR3 DNA reads TGCGCCAGCAGCGCCGACAGGGGATACAATGAGCAGTTCTTC. V is TRBV5-1 and J is TRBJ2-1; TRBD1 aligns across 8 bases. The junction had 4 bases not matched to a gene; V was cut back by 4 bases and J by 4 bases. Germline CDR1 SGHRS, CDR2 YFSETQ. This CDR3 is built from 14 residues. The full variable domain, in which reference TRBV5-1 and TRBJ2-1 provide the parts outside the CDR3, is KAGVTQTPRYLIKTRGQQVTLSCSPISGHRSVSWYQQTPGQGLQFLFEYFSETQRNKGNFPGRFSGRQFSNSRSEMNVSTLELGDSALYLCASSADRGYNEQFFGPGTRLTVL.

This chain uses TRBV19 with TRBJ2-6; D possibly corresponds to TRBD1 (6 bases). Germline CDR1 reads LNHDA; CDR2 reads SQIVND (reference sequence). The CDR3 consists of 14 residues. Trimming took off 8 bases at V and 1 base at J, with 9 bases between the two ends. The CDR3 nucleotides read TGTGCCAGTCATCAGGGGTCTGGGGCCAACGTCCTGACTTTC. It translates to CASHQGSGANVLTF.

The chain has TRBV11-2 and TRBJ2-2; D is perhaps TRBD2 (5 bases). V lost 0 bases and J 3 bases, leaving 14 bases between the germline ends. Germline loops: CDR1 SGHAT, CDR2 FQNNGV. The CDR3 consists of 17 residues. This chain's CDR3 is CASSLDLLRAYTGELFF. In DNA, the CDR3 is TGTGCCAGCAGCTTAGATCTATTGCGGGCCTACACCGGGGAGCTGTTTTTT.

This clone was counted a single time. This chain uses TRBV5-4 with TRBJ2-1; 9 bases map to TRBD2. Unmatched junction bases numbered 10, after V lost 0 bases and J lost 0 bases. This CDR3 has 19 amino acids. Germline V gene data show CDR1 as SGHNT and CDR2 as YYREEE (reference sequence). CDR3 amino acids: CASSLEVSGGRSSYNEQFF. As DNA, the CDR3 is TGTGCCAGCAGCTTGGAAGTTAGCGGGGGTAGAAGCTCCTACAATGAGCAGTTCTTC.

This chain links TRBV28 with TRBJ1-2; weak D call: TRBD1 (6 bases). Per germline, CDR1 MDHEN and CDR2 SYDVKM. The germline V and J ends were trimmed by 5 bases and 5 bases, with 15 bases remaining between them. This CDR3 has 14 amino acids. Written as DNA, the CDR3 is TGTGCCAGCAGTACCCCGGGACAAATTTATGGCTACACCTTC. Translated, it gives CASSTPGQIYGYTF.

The chain couples TRBV6-1 to TRBJ2-2; D may be TRBD1 or TRBD2 (5 bases each). The CDR3 is 14 residues long. Trimming pared 6 bases from V and 1 base from J, leaving 9 bases between. Germline CDR1 reads MNHNS; CDR2 reads SASEGT. The CDR3 spells CASSSGGNTGELFF. CDR3 bases: TGTGCCAGCAGCTCTGGGGGGAACACCGGGGAGCTGTTTTTT.

This clone was observed a single time. The J gene is TRBJ2-7, the V gene TRBV29-1; D call uncertain. CDR3 length: 13 amino acids. CDR1 SQVTM and CDR2 ANQGSEA come from the germline V gene. Trimming took off 5 bases at V and 2 bases at J, with 13 bases between the two ends. The CDR3 loop reads CSVTRPNAYEQYF. CDR3 nucleotides: TGCAGCGTTACCCGACCGAACGCCTACGAGCAGTACTTC.

The chain links TRBV6-1 to TRBJ1-1; 7 nucleotides line up with TRBD1. Germline loops: CDR1 MNHNS, CDR2 SASEGT. Trimming took 8 bases from V and 5 from J; bases not matched to a gene: 11. The length of the CDR3 is 14 residues. The CDR3: CASGRTGLLTEAFF. The CDR3 DNA is TGTGCCAGCGGGCGGACAGGTCTTCTTACTGAAGCTTTCTTT.

The rearrangement uses TRBV10-3 and TRBJ2-7; D not certain. Germline V gene lookup returns CDR1 ENHRY and CDR2 SYGVKD. The CDR3 has 16 residues. V lost 4 bases and J 0 bases, leaving 16 bases between the germline ends. In nucleotides, the CDR3 is TGTGCCATCAGTGGCGGAAGGAGCGCGAGCTCCTACGAGCAGTACTTC. Encoded protein: CAISGGRSASSYEQYF.

This chain links TRBV11-2 with TRBJ2-1; TRBD2 aligns across 14 bases. Unmatched junction bases numbered 1, after V lost 0 bases and J lost 6 bases. Per germline, CDR1 SGHAT and CDR2 FQNNGV. CDR3 length: 16 residues. CDR3 sequence: CASSLEGTSGSNEQFF. In DNA form, the CDR3 reads TGTGCCAGCAGCTTAGAAGGGACTAGCGGGAGCAATGAGCAGTTCTTC.

V is TRBV19 and J is TRBJ2-2; 9 bases are a match to TRBD1. The germline CDR1 and CDR2 sequences are LNHDA and SQIVND (reference sequence). The CDR3 has 15 amino acids. J gave up 4 bases and V 5 bases, and 5 bases lay outside the gene matches. The CDR3: CASSPGDRVTGELFF. The CDR3 region has the DNA TGTGCCAGTAGTCCTGGGGACAGGGTCACCGGGGAGCTGTTTTTT.

In this sample, this clone turned up once. The chain combines TRBV5-6 with TRBJ1-1; tentatively, D is TRBD1 (6 bases). Germline V gives CDR1 SGHDT, CDR2 YYEEEE. CDR3 length: 16 residues. With 4 bases removed from V and 0 bases from J, the gap between germline ends came to 16 bases. The CDR3 sequence: CASSPFGGRMNTEAFF. The CDR3, as DNA: TGTGCCAGCAGCCCCTTCGGGGGGCGGATGAACACTGAAGCTTTCTTT.

The chain joins TRBV5-1 to TRBJ2-3; possibly TRBD1 for D (6 bases). Per the germline V gene, CDR1 is SGHRS and CDR2 is YFSETQ. CDR3 size: 14 residues. V was clipped by 5 bases and J by 1 base, with 11 bases between them. In DNA, the CDR3 is TGCGCCAGCAGGCAGGGGCTCGGCACAGATACGCAGTATTTT. Residues: CASRQGLGTDTQYF.

The chain links TRBV20-1 to TRBJ2-7; the D gene is possibly TRBD2 (6 bases). Germline V lookup: CDR1 DFQATT, CDR2 SNEGSKA (reference sequence). V was clipped by 5 bases and J by 3 bases, with 8 bases between them. This CDR3 contains 11 residues. The CDR3 DNA reads as TGCAGTGCTGCGGGAAGCTACGAGCAGTACTTC. It is translated as CSAAGSYEQYF.

V is TRBV5-1 and J is TRBJ2-7; 8 bases agree with TRBD1. The CDR3 is made up of 16 amino acids. V was pared by 0 bases and J by 2 bases, with 7 bases of the junction left unmatched. Germline lookup yields CDR1 SGHRS and CDR2 YFSETQ. The CDR3 sequence: CASSLASGTGAYEQYF. Written as DNA, the CDR3 is TGCGCCAGCAGCTTGGCCTCCGGGACAGGCGCCTACGAGCAGTACTTC.

The chain couples TRBV18 to TRBJ1-3, with D hard to call. From germline, CDR1 is KGHSH and CDR2 LQKENI. Trimming removed 5 bases from V and 0 bases from J, with 5 bases in between. CDR3 length: 13 amino acids. CDR3 amino acids: CASSVNSGNTIYF. In DNA, the CDR3 is TGTGCCAGCTCAGTCAACTCTGGAAACACCATATATTTT.

The chain recombines TRBV9 with TRBJ2-5; D not certain. V lost 2 bases, J lost 3 bases, and 8 bases lay in between. Looked up from germline, CDR1 is SGDLS and CDR2 is YYNGEE. The CDR3 runs to 13 residues. CDR3 nucleotides: TGTGCCAGCAGCGTGTCCCTCAAAGAGACCCAGTACTTC. Its translation is CASSVSLKETQYF.

The chain employs TRBV19 and TRBJ1-5; 10 nucleotides line up with TRBD1. Germline V lookup: CDR1 LNHDA, CDR2 SQIVND (reference sequence). This CDR3 region has 16 residues. The V gene end was trimmed by 3 bases and the J gene end by 3 bases; junction bases not matched to a gene: 5. In DNA form, the CDR3 reads TGTGCCAGTAGTATCGGGACAGGGGTTCTCAATCAGCCCCAGCATTTT. This translates into CASSIGTGVLNQPQHF.

The chain carries TRBV2 and TRBJ1-5; D gene unclear. The CDR3 is 11 residues long. Germline CDR1 and CDR2: SNHLY and FYNNEI. V lost 4 bases, J lost 7 bases, and 5 bases lay in between. CDR3 region: CASSADQPQHF. The CDR3, as DNA: TGTGCCAGCAGTGCGGACCAGCCCCAGCATTTT.

The chain carries TRBV11-2 and TRBJ2-7, with 10 bases identical to TRBD1. The germline V gene has CDR1 SGHAT and CDR2 FQNNGV. This CDR3 is 15 amino acids long. V lost 4 bases and J lost 1; bases outside the gene matches: 4. CDR3 amino acids: CASSSKDRGSYEQYF. CDR3 bases: TGTGCCAGCAGCTCCAAGGACAGGGGGTCCTACGAGCAGTACTTC.

This chain connects TRBV10-3 to TRBJ2-5; no firm D call. Germline V gene lookup returns CDR1 ENHRY and CDR2 SYGVKD. The CDR3 spans 15 residues. V was trimmed by 4 bases and J by 2 bases, leaving 14 bases between them. The CDR3 bases are TGTGCCATCAGTGTCGGTCAGAGTTTTCAAGAGACCCAGTACTTC. This sequence encodes CAISVGQSFQETQYF.

This sequence joins TRBV6-1 and TRBJ2-5, with D hard to call. The V and J ends lost 8 bases and 0 bases respectively, with 7 bases between them. Germline CDR1 is MNHNS and CDR2 is SASEGT. This CDR3 has 12 residues. The CDR3 DNA reads as TGTGCCAGCGAGTGGTACCAAGAGACCCAGTACTTC. Translating gives CASEWYQETQYF.

V usage is TRBV29-1 and J usage is TRBJ1-2, with D perhaps matching TRBD1 (6 bases). The CDR3 length is 15 residues. Germline CDR1 is SQVTM and CDR2 is ANQGSEA. V was clipped by 0 bases and J by 4 bases, with 15 bases between them. CDR3 sequence reads: CSVEDRGGNGYGYTF. The CDR3 region has the DNA TGCAGCGTTGAAGATCGGGGGGGCAACGGCTATGGCTACACCTTC.

The V call is TRBV5-5, the J call TRBJ2-2; D ambiguous. CDR1 is SGHKS, CDR2 YYEKEE, per germline (reference sequence). This CDR3 has 15 amino acids. V was shortened by 2 bases and J by 0 bases, with 8 bases between the two germline ends. The CDR3 DNA reads TGTGCCAGCAGCTTCAGGTTCGCGAACACCGGGGAGCTGTTTTTT. It codes for CASSFRFANTGELFF.

The rearrangement joins TRBV5-1 to TRBJ2-3; 8 bases are a match to TRBD2. J was trimmed by 6 bases and V by 2 bases; bases with no gene match: 8. The germline V gene encodes CDR1 SGHRS and CDR2 YFSETQ. This CDR3 has 15 amino acids. The CDR3 reads CASSLLAVPSDTQYF. CDR3 nucleotide sequence: TGCGCCAGCAGCTTACTAGCGGTTCCCAGTGATACGCAGTATTTT.